What follows are 27 T cell receptor beta chains derived from one specimen sequenced in a study of CD8 T cells in Susac syndrome. Random hexamers served to reverse transcribe roughly 0.45 to 1 ug RNA. TCRdb processed the immunoSEQ multiplex PCR reads anew with MiXCR; each CDR3 protein has one entry. The data hold some 94,000 distinct CDR3 sequences, with 85% to 95% observed a single time. The sequencing sample was made of CD4+ T cells from PBMCs. Receptors originate from a human donor with Susac syndrome.

The chain couples TRBV7-2 to TRBJ1-1, with a weak D call TRBD1 (5 bases). Germline CDR1 is SGHTA and CDR2 is FQGNSA. The ends were cut back, 1 base at V and 11 bases at J, with 17 bases in the middle. This CDR3 spans 14 amino acids. This CDR3 is CASSLDWGRLWAFF. CDR3 nucleotide sequence: TGTGCCAGCAGCTTAGATTGGGGCAGGCTGTGGGCTTTCTTT.

This clonotype has only a few counts. The V call is TRBV20-1, the J call TRBJ1-3; TRBD1 matches 8 bases. The CDR3 runs 14 residues. The V segment lost 5 bases and the J segment 2 bases; nucleotides outside the gene matches: 5. CDR1 is DFQATT and CDR2 is SNEGSKA in the germline V gene (reference sequence). Here the CDR3 DNA reads TGCAGTGCTCCCCGGACAGGGACTGGAAACACCATATATTTT. Translation: CSAPRTGTGNTIYF.

This chain connects TRBV5-4 to TRBJ1-1, with a tentative D call TRBD1 (6 bases). This CDR3 contains 15 residues. Germline V lookup: CDR1 SGHNT, CDR2 YYREEE (reference sequence). Deletions cut 4 bases from V and 1 base from J, with 14 bases between. The CDR3 sequence: CASSNPTGGNTEAFF. The DNA for the CDR3 is TGTGCCAGCAGCAACCCGACAGGAGGGAACACTGAAGCTTTCTTT.

The rearrangement uses TRBV15 and TRBJ2-5, with D uncertain. The CDR3 covers 14 residues. V gave up 4 bases and J gave up 5 bases, with 14 bases separating them. CDR1 and CDR2 (germline): LNHNV, YYDKDF (reference sequence). The CDR3 is CATSTRVGSETQYF. The CDR3, as DNA: TGTGCCACCAGCACCAGAGTGGGGTCCGAGACCCAGTACTTC.

The chain links TRBV6-5 to TRBJ2-2, with no clear D. The CDR3 is 14 amino acids. The germline V gene has CDR1 MNHEY and CDR2 SVGAGI. The V gene lost 3 bases and the J gene lost 4 bases, with 9 bases spanning the gap. CDR3 residues: CASSYWISTGELFF. CDR3 sequence (DNA): TGTGCCAGCAGTTATTGGATTTCCACCGGGGAGCTGTTTTTT.

This chain connects TRBV29-1 to TRBJ2-7; the match to TRBD1 covers 10 bases. The germline CDR1 and CDR2 sequences are SQVTM and ANQGSEA. The CDR3 is 13 residues long. The V segment lost 3 bases and the J segment 2 bases; nucleotides outside the gene matches: 1. The DNA of the CDR3 is TGCAGCGTTGACGGGACAGGGGCCTACGAGCAGTACTTC. Encoded protein: CSVDGTGAYEQYF.

The chain is built from TRBV20-1 and TRBJ2-7; perhaps D is TRBD1 or TRBD2 (5 bases each). The CDR3 is 15 residues long. Germline V gene sequence: CDR1 DFQATT, CDR2 SNEGSKA (reference sequence). V lost 0 bases, J lost 0 bases, and 12 bases lay in between. CDR3 nucleotide sequence: TGCAGTGCTAGAGATGGGGACGGGATCTCCTACGAGCAGTACTTC. Amino acids: CSARDGDGISYEQYF.

The V and J genes are TRBV5-1 and TRBJ1-4; D uncertain. Germline values: CDR1 SGHRS, CDR2 YFSETQ. This CDR3 is 16 amino acids long. Trimming stripped 2 bases from V and 0 bases from J, with 11 bases between. CDR3 in DNA: TGCGCCAGCAGCTTAAGGGCGGACCCAACTAATGAAAAACTGTTTTTT. Protein sequence: CASSLRADPTNEKLFF. The full variable domain, in which reference TRBV5-1 and TRBJ1-4 provide the parts outside the CDR3, is KAGVTQTPRYLIKTRGQQVTLSCSPISGHRSVSWYQQTPGQGLQFLFEYFSETQRNKGNFPGRFSGRQFSNSRSEMNVSTLELGDSALYLCASSLRADPTNEKLFFGSGTQLSVL.

J is TRBJ2-1 and V is TRBV7-6; 7 nucleotides line up with TRBD2. The length of the CDR3 is 17 residues. With V trimmed by 5 bases and J by 3 bases, 13 bases remained unmatched. The germline V gene encodes CDR1 SGHVS and CDR2 FNYEAQ. This CDR3 reads CASSLRLAERNYNEQFF. CDR3 coding DNA: TGTGCCAGCAGCCTTCGACTAGCCGAGAGAAACTACAATGAGCAGTTCTTC. Together with reference TRBV7-6 and TRBJ2-1, the CDR3 gives the full variable domain: GAGVSQSPRYKVTKRGQDVALRCDPISGHVSLYWYRQALGQGPEFLTYFNYEAQQDKSGLPNDRFSAERPEGSISTLTIQRTEQRDSAMYRCASSLRLAERNYNEQFFGPGTRLTVL.

This rearrangement joins TRBV29-1 to TRBJ2-3; 10 bases are a match to TRBD2. J was trimmed by 5 bases and V by 8 bases; bases with no gene match: 7. Per germline, CDR1 SQVTM and CDR2 ANQGSEA. The CDR3 has 13 amino acids. CDR3 amino acids: CSLQRGGEDTQYF. CDR3 sequence (DNA): TGCAGCCTTCAGCGGGGGGGTGAAGATACGCAGTATTTT.

This rearrangement joins TRBV6-5 to TRBJ1-5, with D perhaps matching TRBD1 (5 bases). V was trimmed by 0 bases and J by 2 bases, leaving 11 bases between them. This CDR3 region has 16 residues. Germline V gene lookup returns CDR1 MNHEY and CDR2 SVGAGI. CDR3 DNA: TGTGCCAGCAGTTACTCGGCCAGGGCGGGCAATCAGCCCCAGCATTTT. Translating it yields CASSYSARAGNQPQHF.

The chain carries TRBV9 and TRBJ2-1; D tentatively fits TRBD1 or TRBD2 (5 bases each). Trimming pared 0 bases from V and 7 bases from J, leaving 14 bases between. CDR1 is SGDLS, CDR2 YYNGEE, per germline. CDR3 length: 15 amino acids. As DNA, the CDR3 is TGTGCCAGCAGCGTAGCGGGGACGGCCCTGAATGAGCAGTTCTTC. Encoded protein: CASSVAGTALNEQFF.

The chain is built from TRBV19 and TRBJ2-7, with unresolved D. Trimming stripped 0 bases from V and 4 bases from J, with 7 bases between. Germline V gene data show CDR1 as LNHDA and CDR2 as SQIVND (reference sequence). This CDR3 is built from 13 residues. The CDR3 DNA reads TGTGCCAGTAGTATAGATAAAGGGTACGAGCAGTACTTC. Its protein is CASSIDKGYEQYF.

This chain uses TRBV20-1 with TRBJ2-1; D possibly corresponds to TRBD1 (5 bases). The CDR3 contains 11 residues. The ends were cut back, 6 bases at V and 12 bases at J, with 15 bases in the middle. The V gene's germline CDR1 is DFQATT and CDR2 SNEGSKA (reference sequence). The CDR3 spells CSALGVLGQFF. The CDR3, as DNA: TGCAGTGCGTTAGGGGTGTTGGGGCAGTTCTTC.

The chain combines TRBV4-1 with TRBJ2-3; TRBD2 matches 9 bases. Per germline, CDR1 MGHRA and CDR2 YSYEKL. Unmatched junction bases numbered 10, after V lost 0 bases and J lost 9 bases. The CDR3 length is 16 residues. The chain's CDR3 is CASSQDGGGGLTTQYF. Here the CDR3 DNA reads TGCGCCAGCAGCCAAGATGGCGGGGGGGGGCTGACGACGCAGTATTTT.

This chain links TRBV28 with TRBJ2-2; 10 bases align to TRBD2. The trim removed 7 bases at V and 1 base at J, leaving 0 bases unmatched. This CDR3 has 14 amino acids. The germline CDR1 and CDR2 sequences are MDHEN and SYDVKM. CDR3 sequence: CASIAGGNTGELFF. In nucleotides, the CDR3 is TGTGCCAGCATAGCGGGGGGGAACACCGGGGAGCTGTTTTTT.

This clonotype was found a few times. The chain combines TRBV20-1 with TRBJ2-7, with D maybe TRBD1 (6 bases). Germline CDR1 reads DFQATT; CDR2 reads SNEGSKA (reference sequence). Trimming pared 2 bases from V and 6 bases from J, leaving 14 bases between. CDR3 length: 13 residues. The CDR3 here is CSARQGISSEQYF. In DNA form, the CDR3 reads TGCAGTGCTAGACAGGGGATTTCATCCGAGCAGTACTTC.

This clonotype came up a few times. The J gene is TRBJ2-7, the V gene TRBV27; no clear D gene. The germline V gene has CDR1 MNHEY and CDR2 SMNVEV (reference sequence). The germline V and J ends were trimmed by 2 bases and 2 bases, with 7 bases remaining between them. This CDR3 has 13 amino acids. CDR3 region: CASSLGSTYEQYF. CDR3 bases: TGTGCCAGCAGTTTAGGTAGCACCTACGAGCAGTACTTC.

This rearrangement joins TRBV20-1 to TRBJ1-5; D is uncertain. The CDR3 loop spans 13 amino acids. V lost 6 bases and J lost 3, with 12 bases in between. Germline values: CDR1 DFQATT, CDR2 SNEGSKA (reference sequence). The CDR3 bases are TGCAGTGCGGCGGGCCAAGACAATCAGCCCCAGCATTTT. It encodes CSAAGQDNQPQHF.

This clonotype was observed a single time. V is TRBV20-1 and J is TRBJ2-3; 8 bases align to TRBD1. The CDR3 length is 16 residues. V gave up 5 bases and J gave up 0 bases; unmatched junction bases: 10. Germline values: CDR1 DFQATT, CDR2 SNEGSKA (reference sequence). This CDR3 reads CSARGQGRSSTDTQYF. As DNA, the CDR3 is TGCAGTGCTCGAGGACAGGGTCGATCTAGCACAGATACGCAGTATTTT.

The chain couples TRBV5-1 to TRBJ1-1; D possibly corresponds to TRBD1 (6 bases). This CDR3 comprises 14 residues. Germline V gene sequence: CDR1 SGHRS, CDR2 YFSETQ. V gave up 7 bases and J gave up 5 bases, with 18 bases separating them. This chain's CDR3 is CASSNQGHSTEAFF. The CDR3 nucleotides read TGCGCCAGCTCGAACCAGGGACATTCAACTGAAGCTTTCTTT.

The CDR3 DNA is TGTGCCAGCAGAGTAGGGGACGCTCCAACCGGGGAGCTGTTTTTT. Translation gives CASRVGDAPTGELFF. V is TRBV2 and J is TRBJ2-2; D may match TRBD1 or TRBD2 (5 bases each). V dropped 6 bases and J dropped 5 bases, with 16 bases sitting between them. The CDR3 sequence is 15 residues long. The V gene's germline CDR1 is SNHLY and CDR2 FYNNEI.

There are a few counts of this clonotype. The chain recombines TRBV7-2 with TRBJ1-4, with unresolved D. The germline V gene has CDR1 SGHTA and CDR2 FQGNSA. This CDR3 is built from 14 residues. Trimming stripped 2 bases from V and 7 bases from J, with 11 bases between. The chain's CDR3 is CASSLLINGEKLFF. CDR3 in DNA: TGTGCCAGCAGCTTATTAATCAACGGTGAAAAACTGTTTTTT.

The chain is built from TRBV19 and TRBJ2-3; TRBD1 aligns across 10 bases. The CDR3 totals 15 residues. The V segment lost 7 bases and the J segment 1 base; nucleotides outside the gene matches: 5. In germline, CDR1 is LNHDA, CDR2 SQIVND (reference sequence). This CDR3 is CASIRTGGGTDTQYF. CDR3 DNA: TGTGCCAGTATCCGGACAGGGGGAGGCACAGATACGCAGTATTTT.

The gene calls are TRBV12-3 or TRBV12-4 and TRBJ1-6, with a weak D call TRBD1 (6 bases). The CDR3 is 14 amino acids. Trimming cost V 3 bases and J 7 bases, with 10 bases left between them. CDR3 loop: CASSFNRVNSPLHF. Here the CDR3 DNA reads TGTGCCAGCAGTTTTAACAGGGTGAATTCACCCCTCCACTTT.

This rearrangement joins TRBV29-1 to TRBJ2-6, with 7 bases lining up with TRBD1. V lost 0 bases and J lost 1; bases outside the gene matches: 9. CDR1 and CDR2 from the germline V gene are SQVTM and ANQGSEA. The CDR3 is 18 residues long. CDR3 sequence (DNA): TGCAGCGTTGAAGATCCTGTACAGGGGAGATCTGGGGCCAACGTCCTGACTTTC. This sequence encodes CSVEDPVQGRSGANVLTF.

The V call is TRBV11-2, the J call TRBJ1-2; D is possibly TRBD1 (5 bases). Germline V gene data show CDR1 as SGHAT and CDR2 as FQNNGV. V dropped 6 bases and J dropped 7 bases, with 21 bases sitting between them. CDR3 length equals 15 residues. The CDR3 DNA reads TGTGCCAGCAGTACCTTCAAAGCGGGCAGGGCTGGCTACACCTTC. Translating it yields CASSTFKAGRAGYTF.